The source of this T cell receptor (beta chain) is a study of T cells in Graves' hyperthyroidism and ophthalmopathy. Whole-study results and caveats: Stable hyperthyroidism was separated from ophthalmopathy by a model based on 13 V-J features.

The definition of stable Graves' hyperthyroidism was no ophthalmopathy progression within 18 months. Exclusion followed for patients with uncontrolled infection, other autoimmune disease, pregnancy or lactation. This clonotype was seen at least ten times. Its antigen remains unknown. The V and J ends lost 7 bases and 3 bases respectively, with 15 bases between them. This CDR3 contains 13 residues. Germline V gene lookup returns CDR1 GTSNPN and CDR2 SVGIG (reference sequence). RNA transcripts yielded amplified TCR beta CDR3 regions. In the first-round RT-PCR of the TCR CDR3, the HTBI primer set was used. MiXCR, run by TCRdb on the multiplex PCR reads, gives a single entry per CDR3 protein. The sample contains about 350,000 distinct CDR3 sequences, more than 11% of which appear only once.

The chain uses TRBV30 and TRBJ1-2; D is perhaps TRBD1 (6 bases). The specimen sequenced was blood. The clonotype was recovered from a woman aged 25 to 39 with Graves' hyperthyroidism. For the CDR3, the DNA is TGTGCCTCAGAACAGGGACGGTACTATGGCTACACCTTC. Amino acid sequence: CASEQGRYYGYTF.